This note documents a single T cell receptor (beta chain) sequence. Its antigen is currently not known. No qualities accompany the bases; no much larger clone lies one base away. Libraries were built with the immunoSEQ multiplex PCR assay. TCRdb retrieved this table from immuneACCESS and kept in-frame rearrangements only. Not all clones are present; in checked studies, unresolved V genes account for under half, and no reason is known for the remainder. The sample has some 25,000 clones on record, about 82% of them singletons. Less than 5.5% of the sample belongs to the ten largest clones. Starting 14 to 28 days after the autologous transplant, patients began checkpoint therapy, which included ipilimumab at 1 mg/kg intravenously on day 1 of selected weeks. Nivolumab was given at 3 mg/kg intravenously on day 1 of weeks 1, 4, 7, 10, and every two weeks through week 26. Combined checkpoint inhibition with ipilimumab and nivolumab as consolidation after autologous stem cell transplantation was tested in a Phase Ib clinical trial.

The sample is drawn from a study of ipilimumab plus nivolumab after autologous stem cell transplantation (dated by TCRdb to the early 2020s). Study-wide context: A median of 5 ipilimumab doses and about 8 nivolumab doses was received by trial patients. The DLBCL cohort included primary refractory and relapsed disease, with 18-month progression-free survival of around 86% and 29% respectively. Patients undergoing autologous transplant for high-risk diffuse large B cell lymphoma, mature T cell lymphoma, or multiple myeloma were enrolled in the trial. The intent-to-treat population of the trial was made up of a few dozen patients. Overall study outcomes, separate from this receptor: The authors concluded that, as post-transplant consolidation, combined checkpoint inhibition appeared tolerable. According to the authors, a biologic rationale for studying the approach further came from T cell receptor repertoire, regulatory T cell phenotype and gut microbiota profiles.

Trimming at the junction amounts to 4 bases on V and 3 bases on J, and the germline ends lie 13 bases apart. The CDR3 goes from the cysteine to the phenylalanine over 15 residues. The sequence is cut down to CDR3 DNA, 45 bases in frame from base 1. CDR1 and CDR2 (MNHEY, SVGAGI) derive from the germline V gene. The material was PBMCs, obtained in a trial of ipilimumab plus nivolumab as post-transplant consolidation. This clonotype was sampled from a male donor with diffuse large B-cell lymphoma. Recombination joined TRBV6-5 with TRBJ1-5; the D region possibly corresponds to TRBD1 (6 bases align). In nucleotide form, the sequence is TGTGCCAGCAGTTCTTCCGGGACAATCAATCAGCCCCAGCATTTT. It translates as CASSSSGTINQPQHF.